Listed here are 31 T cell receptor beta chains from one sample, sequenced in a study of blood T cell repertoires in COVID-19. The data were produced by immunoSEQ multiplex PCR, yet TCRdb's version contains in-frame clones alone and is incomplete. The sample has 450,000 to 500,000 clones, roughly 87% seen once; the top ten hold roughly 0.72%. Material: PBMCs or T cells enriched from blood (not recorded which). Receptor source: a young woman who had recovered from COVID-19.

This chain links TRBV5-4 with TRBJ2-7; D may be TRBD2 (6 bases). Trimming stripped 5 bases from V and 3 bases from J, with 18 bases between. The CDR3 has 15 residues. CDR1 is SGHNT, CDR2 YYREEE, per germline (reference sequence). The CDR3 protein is CASSPGGNRDYEQYF. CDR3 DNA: TGTGCCAGCAGTCCTGGGGGGAATCGTGACTACGAGCAGTACTTC.

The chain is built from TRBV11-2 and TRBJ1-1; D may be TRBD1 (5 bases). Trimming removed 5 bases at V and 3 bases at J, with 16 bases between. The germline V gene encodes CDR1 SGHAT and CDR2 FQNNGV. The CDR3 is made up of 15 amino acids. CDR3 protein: CASSQHPGGDTEAFF. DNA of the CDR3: TGTGCCAGCAGCCAACATCCCGGGGGGGACACTGAAGCTTTCTTT.

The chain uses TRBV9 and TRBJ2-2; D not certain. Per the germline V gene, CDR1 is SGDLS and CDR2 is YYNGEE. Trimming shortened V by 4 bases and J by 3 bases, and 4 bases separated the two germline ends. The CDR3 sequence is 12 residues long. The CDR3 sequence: CASSSYTGELFF. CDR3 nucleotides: TGTGCCAGCAGCTCGTACACCGGGGAGCTGTTTTTT.

The CDR3 DNA sequence: TGCAGTGCTAGTCACGACAGGGGTTATGGCTACACCTTC. Translation gives CSASHDRGYGYTF. The V and J genes are TRBV20-1 and TRBJ1-2; 8 bases align to TRBD1. The germline gives CDR1 DFQATT, CDR2 SNEGSKA (reference sequence). Trimming removed 3 bases from V and 5 bases from J; junction bases left unmatched: 5. The CDR3 extends over 13 amino acids.

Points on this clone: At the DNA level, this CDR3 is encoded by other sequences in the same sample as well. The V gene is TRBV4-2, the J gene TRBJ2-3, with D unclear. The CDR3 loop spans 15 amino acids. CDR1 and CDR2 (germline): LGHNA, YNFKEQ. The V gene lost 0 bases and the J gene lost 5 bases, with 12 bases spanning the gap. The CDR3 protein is CASSQDPQSRDTQYF. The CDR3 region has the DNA TGTGCCAGCAGCCAAGATCCTCAATCTAGAGATACGCAGTATTTT.

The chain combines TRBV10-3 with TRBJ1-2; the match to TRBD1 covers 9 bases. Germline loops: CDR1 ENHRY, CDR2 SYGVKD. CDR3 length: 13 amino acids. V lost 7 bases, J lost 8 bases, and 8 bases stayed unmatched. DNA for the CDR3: TGTGCCATCACCCGCCCGGACAGGGGAGGCTACACCTTC. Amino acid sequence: CAITRPDRGGYTF.

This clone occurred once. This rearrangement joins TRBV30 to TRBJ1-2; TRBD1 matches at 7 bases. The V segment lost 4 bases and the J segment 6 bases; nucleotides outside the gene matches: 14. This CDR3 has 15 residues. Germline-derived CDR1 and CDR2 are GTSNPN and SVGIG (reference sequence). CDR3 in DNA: TGTGCCTGGATCCTGACGAGGGGGCCGCTGGATGGCTACACCTTC. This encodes CAWILTRGPLDGYTF.

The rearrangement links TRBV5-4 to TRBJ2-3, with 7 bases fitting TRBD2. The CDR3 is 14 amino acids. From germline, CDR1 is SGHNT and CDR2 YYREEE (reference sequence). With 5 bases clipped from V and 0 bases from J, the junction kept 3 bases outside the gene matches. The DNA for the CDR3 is TGTGCCAGCAGTGGGGGGGAAAGCACAGATACGCAGTATTTT. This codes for CASSGGESTDTQYF.

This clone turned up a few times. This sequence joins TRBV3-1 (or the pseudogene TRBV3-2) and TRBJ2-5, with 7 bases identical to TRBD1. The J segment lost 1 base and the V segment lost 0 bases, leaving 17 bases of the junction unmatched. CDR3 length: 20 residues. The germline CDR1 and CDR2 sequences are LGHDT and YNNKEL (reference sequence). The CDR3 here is CASSQEMEPPPTGLQETQYF. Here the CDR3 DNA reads TGTGCCAGCAGCCAAGAAATGGAGCCGCCTCCGACAGGGCTCCAAGAGACCCAGTACTTC.

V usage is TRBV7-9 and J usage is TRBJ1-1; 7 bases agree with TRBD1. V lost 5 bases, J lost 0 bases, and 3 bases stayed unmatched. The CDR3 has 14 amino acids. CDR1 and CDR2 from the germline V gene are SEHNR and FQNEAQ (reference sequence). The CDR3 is CASSPGTVNTEAFF. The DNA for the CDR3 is TGTGCCAGCAGCCCCGGGACAGTGAACACTGAAGCTTTCTTT.

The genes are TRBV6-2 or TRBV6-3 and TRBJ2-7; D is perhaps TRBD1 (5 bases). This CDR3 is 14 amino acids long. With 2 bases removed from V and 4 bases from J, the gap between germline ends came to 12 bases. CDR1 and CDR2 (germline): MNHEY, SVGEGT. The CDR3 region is CASSYGTGAYEQYF. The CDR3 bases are TGTGCCAGCAGTTACGGTACAGGAGCTTACGAGCAGTACTTC.

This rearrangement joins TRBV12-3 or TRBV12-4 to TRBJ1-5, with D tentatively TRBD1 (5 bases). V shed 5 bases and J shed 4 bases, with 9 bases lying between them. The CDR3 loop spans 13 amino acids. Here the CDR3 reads CASSEQVNQPQHF. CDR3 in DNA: TGTGCCAGCAGTGAACAGGTAAATCAGCCCCAGCATTTT.

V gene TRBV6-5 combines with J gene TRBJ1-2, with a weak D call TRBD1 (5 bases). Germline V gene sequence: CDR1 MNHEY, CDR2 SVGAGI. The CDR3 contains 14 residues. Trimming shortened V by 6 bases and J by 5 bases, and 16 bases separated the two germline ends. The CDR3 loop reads CASSPGGRGYGYTF. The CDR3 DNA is TGTGCCAGCAGCCCGGGTGGGCGGGGGTATGGCTACACCTTC.

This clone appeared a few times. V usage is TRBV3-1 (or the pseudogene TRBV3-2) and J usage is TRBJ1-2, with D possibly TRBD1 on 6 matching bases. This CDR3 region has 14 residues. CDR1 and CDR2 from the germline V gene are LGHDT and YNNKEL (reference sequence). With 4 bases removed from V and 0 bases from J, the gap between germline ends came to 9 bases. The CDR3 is CASSPNRANYGYTF. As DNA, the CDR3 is TGTGCCAGCAGCCCCAACAGGGCTAACTATGGCTACACCTTC.

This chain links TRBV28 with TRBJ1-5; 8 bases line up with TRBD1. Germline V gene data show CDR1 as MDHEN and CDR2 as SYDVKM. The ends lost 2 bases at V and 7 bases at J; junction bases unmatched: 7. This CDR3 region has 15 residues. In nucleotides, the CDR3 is TGTGCCAGCAGTTTACAGGGGGCGCGATACCAGCCCCAGCATTTT. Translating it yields CASSLQGARYQPQHF.

The CDR3 reads CASSLLASNTEAFF. The CDR3 coding sequence is TGTGCCAGCAGCTTATTGGCTTCGAACACTGAAGCTTTCTTT. The rearrangement joins TRBV7-3 to TRBJ1-1; D gene unclear. The CDR3 extends over 14 amino acids. The V end lost 2 bases, the J end lost 1 base, and 8 bases lay between the germline ends. Germline CDR1 and CDR2: SGHTA and FQGTGA.

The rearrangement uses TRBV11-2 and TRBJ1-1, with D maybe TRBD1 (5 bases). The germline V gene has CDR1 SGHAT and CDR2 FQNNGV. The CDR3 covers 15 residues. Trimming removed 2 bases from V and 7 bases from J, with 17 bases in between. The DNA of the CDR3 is TGTGCCAGCAGCTTAAGGGACTCTACCGGACATGAAGCTTTCTTT. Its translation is CASSLRDSTGHEAFF.

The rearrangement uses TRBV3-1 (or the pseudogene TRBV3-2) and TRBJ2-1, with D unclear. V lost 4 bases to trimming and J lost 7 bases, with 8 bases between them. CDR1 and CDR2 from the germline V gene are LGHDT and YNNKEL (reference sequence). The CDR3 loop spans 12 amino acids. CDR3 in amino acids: CASSRGPNEQFF. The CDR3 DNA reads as TGTGCCAGCAGCCGCGGCCCGAATGAGCAGTTCTTC.

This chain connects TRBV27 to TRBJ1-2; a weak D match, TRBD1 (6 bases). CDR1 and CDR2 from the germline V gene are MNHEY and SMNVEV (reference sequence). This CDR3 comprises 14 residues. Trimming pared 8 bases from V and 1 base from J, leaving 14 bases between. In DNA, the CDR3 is TGTGCCAGCCGGACCGCCAGGGGTAACTATGGCTACACCTTC. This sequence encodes CASRTARGNYGYTF.

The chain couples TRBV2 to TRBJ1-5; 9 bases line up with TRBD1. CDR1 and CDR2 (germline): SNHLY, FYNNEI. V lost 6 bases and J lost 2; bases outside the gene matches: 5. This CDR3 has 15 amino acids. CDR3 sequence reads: CASSRTGVGNQPQHF. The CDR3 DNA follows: TGTGCCAGCAGCCGGACAGGGGTTGGCAATCAGCCCCAGCATTTT.

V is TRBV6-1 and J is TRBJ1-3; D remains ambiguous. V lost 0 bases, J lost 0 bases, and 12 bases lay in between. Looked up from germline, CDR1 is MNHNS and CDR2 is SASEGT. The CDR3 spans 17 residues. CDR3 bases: TGTGCCAGCAGTGAAGCATGGGAGGTGCTCTCTGGAAACACCATATATTTT. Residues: CASSEAWEVLSGNTIYF.

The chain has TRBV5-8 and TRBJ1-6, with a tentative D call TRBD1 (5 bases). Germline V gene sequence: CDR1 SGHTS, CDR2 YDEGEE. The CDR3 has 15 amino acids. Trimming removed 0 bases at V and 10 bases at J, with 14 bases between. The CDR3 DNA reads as TGTGCCAGCAGCTTGGTGGAGGGGTGGAGATCACCCCTCCACTTT. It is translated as CASSLVEGWRSPLHF.

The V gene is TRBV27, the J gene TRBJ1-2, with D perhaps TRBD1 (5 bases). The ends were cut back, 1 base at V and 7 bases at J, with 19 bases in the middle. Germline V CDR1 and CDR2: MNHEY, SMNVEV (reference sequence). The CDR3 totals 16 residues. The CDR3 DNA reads TGTGCCAGCAGTTTATACCAGGGCGAAGTCTCAAGTGGCTACACCTTC. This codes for CASSLYQGEVSSGYTF.

CDR3 DNA sequence: TGTGCCAGCAGCCAAGGGGCGATTCCTAGCACAGATACGCAGTATTTT. Encoded protein: CASSQGAIPSTDTQYF. The chain is built from TRBV3-1 (or the pseudogene TRBV3-2) and TRBJ2-3; D not certain. Trimming cost V 1 base and J 0 bases, with 11 bases left between them. There are 16 residues in the CDR3. From germline, CDR1 is LGHDT and CDR2 YNNKEL (reference sequence).

The CDR3 DNA sequence: TGCGCCAGCAGTGAAACGGGCGGGGCTGAAGCTTTCTTT. It specifies CASSETGGAEAFF. The chain has TRBV10-2 and TRBJ1-1; no clear D gene. This CDR3 has 13 residues. CDR1 is WSHSY and CDR2 is SAAADI in the germline V gene. V was shortened by 3 bases and J by 6 bases, with 11 bases between the two germline ends.

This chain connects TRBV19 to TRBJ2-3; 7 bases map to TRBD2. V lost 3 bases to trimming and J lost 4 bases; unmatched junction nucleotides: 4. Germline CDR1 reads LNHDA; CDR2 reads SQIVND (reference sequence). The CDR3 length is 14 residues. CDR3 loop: CASSMRGSADTQYF. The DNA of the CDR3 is TGTGCCAGTAGTATGCGGGGGAGCGCAGATACGCAGTATTTT. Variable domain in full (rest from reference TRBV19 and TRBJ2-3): DGGITQSPKYLFRKEGQNVTLSCEQNLNHDAMYWYRQDPGQGLRLIYYSQIVNDFQKGDIAEGYSVSREKKESFPLTVTSAQKNPTAFYLCASSMRGSADTQYFGPGTRLTVL.

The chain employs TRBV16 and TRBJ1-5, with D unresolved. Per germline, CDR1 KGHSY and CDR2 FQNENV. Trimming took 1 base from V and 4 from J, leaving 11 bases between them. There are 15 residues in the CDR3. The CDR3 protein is CASSQYLGGNQPQHF. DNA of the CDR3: TGTGCCAGCAGCCAATATCTGGGAGGGAATCAGCCCCAGCATTTT.

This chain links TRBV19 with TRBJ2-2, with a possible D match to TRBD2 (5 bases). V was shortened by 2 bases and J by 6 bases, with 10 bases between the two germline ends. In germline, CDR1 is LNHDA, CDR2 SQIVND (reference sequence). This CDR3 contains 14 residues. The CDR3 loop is CASSIRRGAGELFF. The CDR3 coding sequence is TGTGCCAGTAGTATACGTCGGGGAGCCGGGGAGCTGTTTTTT.

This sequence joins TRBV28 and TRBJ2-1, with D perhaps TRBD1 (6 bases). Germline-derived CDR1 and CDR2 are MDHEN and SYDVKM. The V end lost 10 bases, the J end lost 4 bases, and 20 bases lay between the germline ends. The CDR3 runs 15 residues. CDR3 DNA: TGTGCCACCCGAGGGCAGGGGCCCTTATACAATGAGCAGTTCTTC. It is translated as CATRGQGPLYNEQFF.

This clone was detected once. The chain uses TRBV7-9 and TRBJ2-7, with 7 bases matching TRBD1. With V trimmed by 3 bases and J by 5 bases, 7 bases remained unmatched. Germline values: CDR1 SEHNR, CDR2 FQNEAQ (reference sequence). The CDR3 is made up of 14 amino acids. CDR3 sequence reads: CASSFSTGSNEQYF. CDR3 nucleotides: TGTGCCAGCAGCTTTTCGACAGGGTCCAACGAGCAGTACTTC. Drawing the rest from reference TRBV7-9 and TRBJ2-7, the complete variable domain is DTGVSQNPRHKITKRGQNVTFRCDPISEHNRLYWYRQTLGQGPEFLTYFQNEAQLEKSRLLSDRFSAERPKGSFSTLEIQRTEQGDSAMYLCASSFSTGSNEQYFGPGTRLTVT.

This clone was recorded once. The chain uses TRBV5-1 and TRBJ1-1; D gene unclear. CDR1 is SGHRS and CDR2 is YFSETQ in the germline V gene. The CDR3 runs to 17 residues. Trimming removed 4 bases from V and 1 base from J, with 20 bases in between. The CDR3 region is CASSGRGGTEANTEAFF. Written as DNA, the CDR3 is TGCGCCAGCAGCGGCAGAGGAGGAACCGAGGCGAACACTGAAGCTTTCTTT.